A single sample gave rise to the 12 T cell receptor beta chains below, sequenced in a study of shared clonotypes between healthy human individuals. The protocol was immunoSEQ multiplex PCR, while the TCRdb copy is restricted to in-frame clones and leaves out a portion. Of 600,000 to 800,000 clones in the sample, 72% were seen once. Sequenced material: memory CD4+ T cells sorted from blood. Subset given: CD45RA-negative fraction. Receptors were obtained from a woman younger than 45 in good health.

This chain connects TRBV19 to TRBJ2-3, with TRBD2 identical over 9 bases. The CDR3 runs to 17 residues. Germline CDR1 and CDR2: LNHDA and SQIVND (reference sequence). The V gene end was trimmed by 5 bases and the J gene end by 3 bases; junction bases not matched to a gene: 12. Here the CDR3 DNA reads TGTGCCAGTAGTCCCCGACTAGCGGAACCCCTTACAGATACGCAGTATTTT. This gives the protein CASSPRLAEPLTDTQYF. Supplemented by reference TRBV19 and TRBJ2-3, the full variable domain reads DGGITQSPKYLFRKEGQNVTLSCEQNLNHDAMYWYRQDPGQGLRLIYYSQIVNDFQKGDIAEGYSVSREKKESFPLTVTSAQKNPTAFYLCASSPRLAEPLTDTQYFGPGTRLTVL.

A remark on this clone: Within the sample, other DNA sequences also encode this same CDR3. This chain connects TRBV19 to TRBJ2-6; D assignment may be TRBD1 or TRBD2 (6 bases each). V was pared by 5 bases and J by 2 bases, with 7 bases between. The CDR3 is 14 residues long. The germline CDR1 and CDR2 sequences are LNHDA and SQIVND (reference sequence). CDR3 in amino acids: CASSGGPGANVLTF. CDR3 bases: TGTGCCAGTAGTGGGGGGCCTGGGGCCAACGTCCTGACTTTC. The full variable domain, in which reference TRBV19 and TRBJ2-6 provide the parts outside the CDR3, is DGGITQSPKYLFRKEGQNVTLSCEQNLNHDAMYWYRQDPGQGLRLIYYSQIVNDFQKGDIAEGYSVSREKKESFPLTVTSAQKNPTAFYLCASSGGPGANVLTFGAGSRLTVL.

This chain connects TRBV7-9 to TRBJ2-7; no reliable D call. The CDR3 runs 12 residues. Germline loops: CDR1 SEHNR, CDR2 FQNEAQ (reference sequence). V shed 5 bases and J shed 6 bases, with 11 bases lying between them. Here the CDR3 DNA reads TGTGCCAGCAGCCCGGCCCGGATCGAGCAGTACTTC. Protein product: CASSPARIEQYF.

As to this clone: This specimen includes other DNA sequences encoding the same CDR3. The V gene is TRBV10-3, the J gene TRBJ2-5; D uncertain. Germline values: CDR1 ENHRY, CDR2 SYGVKD. Trimming removed 0 bases from V and 2 bases from J, with 1 base in between. The CDR3 has 12 residues. CDR3 nucleotide sequence: TGTGCCATCAGTGAGTCACAAGAGACCCAGTACTTC. Protein product: CAISESQETQYF.

This clone has a handful of counts. The V and J genes are TRBV7-9 and TRBJ2-1; 7 nucleotides align to TRBD2. Trimming at V came to 10 bases and at J to 3 bases, leaving 15 bases not matched to a gene. The germline gives CDR1 SEHNR, CDR2 FQNEAQ (reference sequence). The CDR3 has 16 amino acids. DNA for the CDR3: TGTGCCACTCCCCATAGCGGGCCAGTAAACTACAATGAGCAGTTCTTC. Translation gives CATPHSGPVNYNEQFF.

Notes on this clone: The junction departs from the called germline gene at one end, perhaps through a read error. The chain carries TRBV29-1 and TRBJ1-2; maybe TRBD1 (5 bases). Germline values: CDR1 SQVTM, CDR2 ANQGSEA. CDR3 length: 8 amino acids. DNA for the CDR3: TGCAGCGTTGATGCAGGGCACTTC. It specifies CSVDAGHF.

The sample holds a few counts of this clone. The V gene is TRBV5-6, the J gene TRBJ2-5, with TRBD2 identical over 12 bases. V dropped 4 bases and J dropped 2; count of bases not matched to a gene: 6. The CDR3 has 16 residues. Germline lookup yields CDR1 SGHDT and CDR2 YYEEEE. The DNA for the CDR3 is TGTGCCAGCAGCCAATGGACTAGCGGGGCACAAGAGACCCAGTACTTC. Translation: CASSQWTSGAQETQYF. Full variable domain (outside the CDR3, taken from reference TRBV5-6 and TRBJ2-5): DAGVTQSPTHLIKTRGQQVTLRCSPKSGHDTVSWYQQALGQGPQFIFQYYEEEERQRGNFPDRFSGHQFPNYSSELNVNALLLGDSALYLCASSQWTSGAQETQYFGPGTRLLVL.

The chain is built from TRBV19 and TRBJ1-5, with D perhaps matching TRBD1 (6 bases). The CDR3 sequence is 15 residues long. CDR1 and CDR2 (germline): LNHDA, SQIVND (reference sequence). Trimming stripped 6 bases from V and 0 bases from J, with 12 bases between. The CDR3 loop is CASRGTTVSNQPQHF. The CDR3 DNA reads TGTGCCAGTAGGGGGACAACAGTTAGCAATCAGCCCCAGCATTTT.

This rearrangement joins TRBV19 to TRBJ1-5; possible D gene TRBD1, 6 bases. V shed 4 bases and J shed 2 bases, with 9 bases lying between them. This CDR3 has 14 amino acids. Germline loops: CDR1 LNHDA, CDR2 SQIVND (reference sequence). Here the CDR3 DNA reads TGTGCCAGTAGTAAGGGGGGCGGCAATCAGCCCCAGCATTTT. Protein: CASSKGGGNQPQHF.

This clone was recorded a few times. V is TRBV28 and J is TRBJ2-2; 10 bases agree with TRBD2. The CDR3 spans 16 residues. Germline values: CDR1 MDHEN, CDR2 SYDVKM. V lost 4 bases, J lost 7 bases, and 9 bases stayed unmatched. CDR3 sequence: CASSYHSGRLNGELFF. DNA for the CDR3: TGTGCCAGCAGTTACCATAGCGGGAGGTTGAACGGGGAGCTGTTTTTT.

This clone was detected a few times. The CDR3: CASSGTVPEYNEQFF. The CDR3, as DNA: TGTGCCAGCAGCGGGACAGTACCTGAGTACAATGAGCAGTTCTTC. The chain uses TRBV2 and TRBJ2-1; TRBD1 aligns across 7 bases. This CDR3 region has 15 residues. The V and J ends lost 6 bases and 4 bases, in that order; junction bases with no gene match: 9. Germline V gene sequence: CDR1 SNHLY, CDR2 FYNNEI.

The V and J genes are TRBV2 and TRBJ2-1; TRBD2 aligns across 11 bases. The V gene end was trimmed by 6 bases and the J gene end by 4 bases; junction bases not matched to a gene: 8. The CDR3 loop spans 16 amino acids. Per germline, CDR1 SNHLY and CDR2 FYNNEI. CDR3 DNA: TGTGCCAGCAGGTCCCGACTAGCGGGAAAGTACAATGAGCAGTTCTTC. Protein: CASRSRLAGKYNEQFF.